Detailed here is one T cell receptor (beta chain). Its antigen remains undetermined. There are no base qualities to consult, and no much larger clone falls within one base. This sample is drawn from a study of T cell responses to AZD1222 COVID-19 vaccine (dated by TCRdb to about 2021). Concerning the study at large: TCR sequencing was performed for approximately 240 trial participants, of whom about 200 were given two doses of AZD1222 and some 25 were given two doses of MenACWY control vaccine. Trial participants were enrolled by age into subgroups of 18-55, 56-69 and 70-plus years, and about 150, 27 and 61 TCR-sequenced participants, respectively, were included in these subgroups. Results and caveats for the whole study, not just this receptor: The vaccine-associated CD4 TCRs covered the entire spike protein, and the dominant responses fell in regions 160-218 and 743-854. Reportedly, close to half of the unique spike-specific TCRs recognized epitopes lying outside the regions that are mutated in the B.1.351 and B.1.1.7 variants. Spike-specific TCR breadth and depth rose significantly after two AZD1222 doses compared with day 0 and with MenACWY recipients. Because no day 14 peak-response samples were available, repertoires were characterized only after the peak T cell response. Participants were mostly white British, with more females than males. The authors suggested clonal diversity may have been underestimated. Conclusions about previously exposed vaccinees are limited, since just a handful of AZD1222 recipients were seropositive for SARS-CoV-2 at baseline. In the small 56-69-year group, the increase in depth fell short of significance, most likely because of low power.

The sample's time point, from its label and the paper: about 28 days (+/-7) after the second vaccine dose. AZD1222 recipients with second doses at about 4 weeks or about 12 weeks were pooled, because spike-specific TCR depth and breadth did not differ between schedules. The vaccinee samples were drawn from two UK trials, COV001 and COV002, one of which was a single-blind randomized controlled phase 2/3 trial testing AZD1222 (ChAdOx1 nCoV-19) in healthy adults. For TCRbeta chain sequencing, PBMC samples were collected from trial participants at day 0 and at day 28 after the second dose. The CDR3 regions of human TCRbeta chains were analyzed by immunosequencing. Under the source paper's analysis protocol: TCRs in the repertoires were matched against a reference library of SARS-CoV-2-specific TCRs that had been generated with the MIRA antigen-specificity platform. Breadth was defined as the fraction of unique TCRs that were SARS-CoV-2-associated. Depth was defined as the fraction of total T cells that were SARS-CoV-2-associated. Using the MIRA data, each spike-specific TCR was mapped to the spike region that the TCR reacts to and placed in a CD4 or CD8 class. Log10-transformed breadth and depth values were compared by one-way ANOVA with Sidak's multiple comparisons tests. This is the immuneACCESS table as TCRdb keeps it, with only in-frame sequences that have V and J called. A part of the clones is gone; compared with another copy, unresolved V genes explain less than half, and the rest is unexplained. V and J calls and clone size are as listed in that table; D and trimming were resolved from the DNA. For this sample the table gives 140,000 or so clones, of which approximately 91% were detected only once. Approximately 2% of the sample rests with the top ten.

The germline V gene encodes CDR1 SGHTS and CDR2 YDEGEE. The CDR3 starts with the cysteine, ends with the phenylalanine, and has 16 residues. Only the CDR3 DNA stays, 48 bases, in frame from base 1. Trimming costs V 0 bases and J 4 bases, and their ends lie 16 bases apart. This receptor was identified in an adult who received the AZD1222 COVID-19 vaccine. The sequence joins TRBV5-8 to TRBJ1-1; no D gene can be assigned with confidence. Specimen: peripheral blood, collected 28 days after the second AZD1222 dose. The CDR3 corresponds to CASSLGQPLKGTEAFF. The nucleotide sequence reads as follows: TGTGCCAGCAGCTTGGGGCAACCGCTTAAGGGCACTGAAGCTTTCTTT.